This T cell receptor (beta chain) was found in a study of cytotoxic CD8 clonotypes in ibrutinib-treated CLL. On the study more broadly: Following treatment for a median around 13 months, range 6 to 36, response samples were then taken. Mean productive templates were approximately 230,000; mean productive rearrangements were approximately 94,000. Study-level points and caveats: Under therapy, public clonotypes either contracted or stayed stable, and they were uncommon. At baseline, clonality was higher than in age-matched healthy donors and correlated with CD8+ counts.

Worth noting for this clone: What it binds is not known.

The repertoire was sequenced with immunoSEQ multiplex PCR; TCRdb's copy has only in-frame clones and lacks some. The table records about 300,000 clones, 76% of them present only once. J was trimmed by 7 bases and V by 11 bases; bases with no gene match: 14. The CDR3 is 15 amino acids. The germline V gene has CDR1 SNHLY and CDR2 FYNNEI. The source is a human donor with chronic lymphocytic leukemia. Sequencing was performed on PBMCs, taken at disease progression, from a patient treated with ibrutinib. The chain joins TRBV2 to TRBJ1-2; 12 bases fit TRBD1. The CDR3 here is CAGTGTGGIVRGYTF. CDR3 DNA: TGTGCCGGAACCGGGACAGGGGGCATTGTGCGTGGCTACACCTTC. Supplemented by reference TRBV2 and TRBJ1-2, the full variable domain reads EPEVTQTPSHQVTQMGQEVILRCVPISNHLYFYWYRQILGQKVEFLVSFYNNEISEKSEIFDDQFSVERPDGSNFTLKIRSTKLEDSAMYFCAGTGTGGIVRGYTFGSGTRLTVV.